These 20 T cell receptor beta chains share one sample of origin, sequenced in a study of CD8 T cells in ankylosing spondylitis. TCRdb independently ran MiXCR on the 5' RACE reads; one entry per CDR3 protein. Among roughly 150,000 distinct CDR3 sequences listed, 30% to 40% were seen once. Material for sequencing was synovial fluid, either unsorted or a sorted T cell fraction (not recorded which). These receptors were collected from a male donor with ankylosing spondylitis.

V and J are TRBV7-8 and TRBJ1-5; 7 positions match TRBD1. Germline V gene data show CDR1 as SGHVS and CDR2 as FQNEAQ. Losses at the gene ends were 4 bases for V and 6 bases for J; bases not matched to a gene: 9. The length of the CDR3 is 15 residues. The CDR3 here is CASSSRQGPSQPQHF. The CDR3 nucleotides read TGTGCCAGCAGCTCCCGACAGGGTCCGAGTCAGCCCCAGCATTTT. Using reference TRBV7-8 and TRBJ1-5 for the parts outside the CDR3, the full variable domain is GAGVSQSPRYKVAKRGQDVALRCDPISGHVSLFWYQQALGQGPEFLTYFQNEAQLDKSGLPSDRFFAERPEGSVSTLKIQRTQQEDSAVYLCASSSRQGPSQPQHFGDGTRLSIL.

This clonotype qualifies as medium-sized. The V and J genes are TRBV7-2 and TRBJ2-1; 8 nucleotides match TRBD2. CDR3 length: 14 residues. CDR1 and CDR2 (germline): SGHTA, FQGNSA. The ends lost 0 bases at V and 9 bases at J; junction bases unmatched: 4. DNA for the CDR3: TGTGCCAGCAGCTTAGCGCTGCGGGGGGTTGAGCAGTTCTTC. Translated, it gives CASSLALRGVEQFF.

The V and J genes are TRBV2 and TRBJ1-6; no clear D. The CDR3 is 13 amino acids. V was trimmed by 1 base and J by 9 bases, leaving 7 bases between them. Germline V gene data show CDR1 as SNHLY and CDR2 as FYNNEI. CDR3 sequence: CASSEGVFSPLHF. CDR3 nucleotide sequence: TGTGCCAGCAGTGAAGGGGTTTTTTCACCCCTCCACTTT.

This clonotype was detected a few times. The gene calls are TRBV28 and TRBJ2-1; 8 bases fit TRBD2. This CDR3 region has 13 residues. Germline CDR1 is MDHEN and CDR2 is SYDVKM. Trimming took 8 bases from V and 7 from J; bases not matched to a gene: 7. CDR3 loop: CASLAGTSNEQFF. The CDR3 coding sequence is TGTGCCAGCTTAGCCGGGACTAGTAATGAGCAGTTCTTC.

The V call is TRBV3-1, the J call TRBJ2-2; unclear D gene. The CDR3 has 14 amino acids. Germline CDR1 reads LGHDT; CDR2 reads YNNKEL (reference sequence). Trimming removed 5 bases at V and 4 bases at J, with 11 bases between. CDR3 sequence: CASSRDLPTGELFF. For the CDR3, the DNA is TGTGCCAGCAGCAGGGATCTACCCACCGGGGAGCTGTTTTTT.

The chain is built from TRBV4-1 and TRBJ2-1; weak D call: TRBD2 (6 bases). CDR3 size: 17 residues. Germline V gives CDR1 MGHRA, CDR2 YSYEKL. With 1 base removed from V and 0 bases from J, the gap between germline ends came to 13 bases. This CDR3 is CASSQVDSGLSYNEQFF. The DNA for the CDR3 is TGCGCCAGCAGCCAAGTCGATAGCGGCCTCTCCTACAATGAGCAGTTCTTC.

The rearrangement links TRBV6-5 to TRBJ2-1, with D tentatively TRBD1 (5 bases). Germline-derived CDR1 and CDR2 are MNHEY and SVGAGI. With 2 bases removed from V and 10 bases from J, the gap between germline ends came to 12 bases. CDR3 size: 13 residues. CDR3 in amino acids: CASSYVRAREQFF. DNA of the CDR3: TGTGCCAGCAGTTACGTCAGGGCGAGGGAGCAGTTCTTC.

In this sample, this clonotype turned up a few times. V usage is TRBV5-5 and J usage is TRBJ2-1; D is perhaps TRBD1 (5 bases). V shed 4 bases and J shed 9 bases, with 11 bases lying between them. The germline CDR1 and CDR2 sequences are SGHKS and YYEKEE (reference sequence). The CDR3 has 12 amino acids. The CDR3 nucleotides read TGTGCCAGCAGCCAGCAGGGCGGTGAGCAGTTCTTC. This encodes CASSQQGGEQFF.

A few counts support this clonotype. The rearrangement joins TRBV29-1 to TRBJ1-5; 9 nucleotides align to TRBD1. Germline V gene sequence: CDR1 SQVTM, CDR2 ANQGSEA. The CDR3 runs 13 residues. V was clipped by 7 bases and J by 5 bases; unmatched bases: 6. CDR3 bases: TGCAGCGCTGGGACAGGGTTCGATCAGCCCCAGCATTTT. Amino acids: CSAGTGFDQPQHF.

The chain has TRBV5-1 and TRBJ2-5; D unclear. The CDR3 loop spans 14 amino acids. Germline V gene lookup returns CDR1 SGHRS and CDR2 YFSETQ. V shed 0 bases and J shed 1 base, with 7 bases lying between them. CDR3 sequence: CASSLGNLQETQYF. The DNA of the CDR3 is TGCGCCAGCAGCTTGGGGAACCTCCAAGAGACCCAGTACTTC.

The chain combines TRBV10-3 with TRBJ2-3, with D perhaps matching TRBD2 (6 bases). The CDR3 runs to 14 residues. The germline V gene encodes CDR1 ENHRY and CDR2 SYGVKD. Trimming removed 9 bases at V and 3 bases at J, with 16 bases between. This CDR3 reads CAIAFGGATDTQYF. For the CDR3, the DNA is TGTGCCATTGCCTTTGGCGGGGCGACAGATACGCAGTATTTT.

The genes are TRBV9 and TRBJ1-3; D is perhaps TRBD1 (6 bases). This CDR3 spans 13 amino acids. Germline V gene lookup returns CDR1 SGDLS and CDR2 YYNGEE. The V gene lost 4 bases and the J gene lost 8 bases, with 13 bases spanning the gap. The DNA for the CDR3 is TGTGCCAGCAGCCCAGGACAGTCGGACACCATATATTTT. Translated: CASSPGQSDTIYF.

This clonotype was recorded only once. The chain is built from TRBV11-2 and TRBJ2-5; 8 nucleotides line up with TRBD1. The CDR3 runs to 15 residues. In germline, CDR1 is SGHAT, CDR2 FQNNGV. V dropped 1 base and J dropped 4; count of bases not matched to a gene: 5. The CDR3 DNA is TGTGCCAGCAGCTTAGTACAGGGGGGTGGAGAGACCCAGTACTTC. Protein sequence: CASSLVQGGGETQYF.

The rearrangement joins TRBV28 to TRBJ2-3; the match to TRBD2 covers 9 bases. This CDR3 has 14 amino acids. Per germline, CDR1 MDHEN and CDR2 SYDVKM. The CDR3 region has the DNA TGTGCTACCTTAGCGGGGGACCGTTCAGATACGCAGTATTTT. As protein: CATLAGDRSDTQYF.

This clonotype showed up just a few times. V usage is TRBV2 and J usage is TRBJ2-7, with TRBD2 matching 9 bases. Germline lookup yields CDR1 SNHLY and CDR2 FYNNEI. This CDR3 has 14 amino acids. V dropped 6 bases and J dropped 3; count of bases not matched to a gene: 6. This chain's CDR3 is CASRASGISYEQYF. In nucleotides, the CDR3 is TGTGCCAGCAGGGCTAGCGGGATAAGCTACGAGCAGTACTTC.

Ten or more counts support this clonotype. The rearrangement uses TRBV2 and TRBJ2-5; tentative D call: TRBD2 (6 bases). Germline CDR1 reads SNHLY; CDR2 reads FYNNEI. CDR3 length equals 14 residues. Trimming took 2 bases from V and 5 from J, leaving 12 bases between them. The CDR3 region has the DNA TGTGCCAGCAGTGAAAGGGGAGGTCCCGAGACCCAGTACTTC. It yields the protein CASSERGGPETQYF.

CDR3 in amino acids: CADRGPTEQYF. The CDR3 DNA reads as TGTGCCGACAGGGGCCCAACCGAGCAGTACTTC. The chain carries TRBV21-1 and TRBJ2-7; TRBD1 reflects the table's D call only, with no check against the DNA. TRBV21-1 is a documented pseudogene. The CDR3 contains 11 residues.

This clonotype was counted between two and nine times. The chain carries TRBV3-1 and TRBJ1-1, with D perhaps matching TRBD1 (5 bases). V was pared by 1 base and J by 6 bases, with 9 bases between. Per the germline V gene, CDR1 is LGHDT and CDR2 is YNNKEL (reference sequence). CDR3 length equals 13 residues. The CDR3 DNA sequence: TGTGCCAGCAGCCAAGGACGGGGGGCTGAAGCTTTCTTT. It is translated as CASSQGRGAEAFF.

This clonotype has only a few counts. The rearrangement uses TRBV10-3 and TRBJ2-3, with TRBD2 matching over 12 bases. Losses at the gene ends were 2 bases for V and 0 bases for J; bases not matched to a gene: 9. The CDR3 extends over 19 amino acids. CDR1 is ENHRY, CDR2 SYGVKD, per germline. CDR3 sequence (DNA): TGTGCCATCAGTGAGCCGACTAGCGGGGGACTATTGAGCACAGATACGCAGTATTTT. This translates into CAISEPTSGGLLSTDTQYF.

The V and J genes are TRBV10-3 and TRBJ2-1, with 11 bases identical to TRBD2. CDR1 is ENHRY, CDR2 SYGVKD, per germline. CDR3 length equals 16 residues. J was trimmed by 0 bases and V by 6 bases; bases with no gene match: 4. The CDR3 protein is CAIRDGTSGSYNEQFF. The CDR3 bases are TGTGCCATCAGGGACGGGACTAGCGGCTCCTACAATGAGCAGTTCTTC.